The 14 T cell receptor beta chains below were found in one sample sequenced in a study of blood T cell repertoires in COVID-19. Profiling relied on immunoSEQ multiplex PCR, and the TCRdb table lists in-frame clones only, not all of them. Of fewer than 200,000 clones in the sample, about three quarters were seen once. The material sequenced was peripheral blood. These receptors were obtained from a man between 65 and 85 years old with acute or convalescent COVID-19.

The chain has TRBV30 and TRBJ1-6; possible D gene TRBD1, 6 bases. Trimming left V 1 base short and J 9 bases short, with 25 bases between. Germline CDR1 and CDR2: GTSNPN and SVGIG (reference sequence). The CDR3 loop spans 18 amino acids. The CDR3 DNA reads TGTGCCTGGAGTGCCCGAACCCGAAGGGGGTCCTTGTCTTCACCCCTCCACTTT. Encoded protein: CAWSARTRRGSLSSPLHF. Variable domain in full (rest from reference TRBV30 and TRBJ1-6): SQTIHQWPATLVQPVGSPLSLECTVEGTSNPNLYWYRQAAGRGLQLLFYSVGIGQISSEVPQNLSASRPQDRQFILSSKKLLLSDSGFYLCAWSARTRRGSLSSPLHFGNGTRLTVT.

This chain links TRBV19 with TRBJ2-6, with D maybe TRBD2 (5 bases). The V end lost 4 bases, the J end lost 1 base, and 14 bases lay between the germline ends. The V gene's germline CDR1 is LNHDA and CDR2 SQIVND (reference sequence). CDR3 length: 17 amino acids. CDR3 nucleotide sequence: TGTGCCAGTAGTAGAACCCCGGGAACGTCTGGGGCCAACGTCCTGACTTTC. Its protein product is CASSRTPGTSGANVLTF.

V usage is TRBV27 and J usage is TRBJ2-3; D is perhaps TRBD1 (6 bases). CDR1 MNHEY and CDR2 SMNVEV come from the germline V gene (reference sequence). This CDR3 is built from 16 residues. V was shortened by 4 bases and J by 2 bases, with 16 bases between the two germline ends. The CDR3 reads CASSYRVGEITDTQYF. CDR3 DNA: TGTGCCAGCAGTTACAGGGTGGGGGAAATCACAGATACGCAGTATTTT.

The chain combines TRBV24-1 with TRBJ1-5, with TRBD1 identical over 7 bases. The V gene end was trimmed by 9 bases and the J gene end by 6 bases; junction bases not matched to a gene: 10. Germline V lookup: CDR1 KGHDR, CDR2 SFDVKD. The CDR3 has 14 residues. The CDR3 region has the DNA TGTGCCACCGGGGGGACAGTCAGGTTTCAGCCCCAGCATTTT. This codes for CATGGTVRFQPQHF.

The chain joins TRBV9 to TRBJ1-1, with D unclear. The V gene's germline CDR1 is SGDLS and CDR2 YYNGEE. The CDR3 totals 14 residues. V gave up 3 bases and J gave up 1 base, with 10 bases separating them. CDR3 loop: CASSAPPGNTEAFF. CDR3 DNA: TGTGCCAGCAGCGCCCCCCCCGGGAACACTGAAGCTTTCTTT.

This rearrangement joins TRBV6-5 to TRBJ1-1; 10 bases line up with TRBD1. Germline V CDR1 and CDR2: MNHEY, SVGAGI. V dropped 8 bases and J dropped 4; count of bases not matched to a gene: 10. This CDR3 is 15 amino acids long. CDR3 nucleotide sequence: TGTGCCAGCGAAGTGGACAGGGGGATGACCACTGAAGCTTTCTTT. Its protein product is CASEVDRGMTTEAFF.

In nucleotides, the CDR3 is TGCAGCGTTGTCGGTTGGCGGGGGATGAGCGATGGCTACACCTTC. Translated: CSVVGWRGMSDGYTF. This chain joins TRBV29-1 and TRBJ1-2, with a weak D call TRBD1 (5 bases). Trimming stripped 4 bases from V and 6 bases from J, with 21 bases between. The CDR3 runs to 15 residues. In germline, CDR1 is SQVTM, CDR2 ANQGSEA. Using reference TRBV29-1 and TRBJ1-2 for the parts outside the CDR3, the full variable domain is SAVISQKPSRDICQRGTSLTIQCQVDSQVTMMFWYRQQPGQSLTLIATANQGSEATYESGFVIDKFPISRPNLTFSTLTVSNMSPEDSSIYLCSVVGWRGMSDGYTFGSGTRLTVV.

The CDR3: CASSRKTASSYNEQFF. The CDR3 bases are TGTGCCAGCAGCCGTAAGACAGCGAGCTCCTACAATGAGCAGTTCTTC. The chain joins TRBV5-4 to TRBJ2-1, with TRBD1 as a possible D gene (5 bases). The CDR3 is 16 amino acids. The germline CDR1 and CDR2 sequences are SGHNT and YYREEE (reference sequence). V was clipped by 4 bases and J by 0 bases, with 14 bases between them.

The chain couples TRBV19 to TRBJ1-4; D unresolved. Germline values: CDR1 LNHDA, CDR2 SQIVND (reference sequence). The CDR3 spans 15 residues. The ends were cut back, 2 bases at V and 11 bases at J, with 18 bases in the middle. CDR3 protein: CASSINPRFEAKLFF. The DNA of the CDR3 is TGTGCCAGTAGTATAAATCCCCGCTTCGAGGCGAAACTGTTTTTT.

This chain links TRBV19 with TRBJ2-3; 7 nucleotides agree with TRBD1. CDR1 is LNHDA and CDR2 is SQIVND in the germline V gene (reference sequence). J gave up 4 bases and V 7 bases, and 17 bases lay outside the gene matches. The CDR3 runs to 17 residues. CDR3 sequence reads: CASTIGGNLFGPDTQYF. In nucleotides, the CDR3 is TGTGCCAGTACAATAGGGGGCAATCTTTTCGGGCCAGATACGCAGTATTTT.

The gene calls are TRBV2 and TRBJ2-5, with D unclear. Trimming took off 5 bases at V and 5 bases at J, with 9 bases between the two ends. This CDR3 has 12 residues. Germline V lookup: CDR1 SNHLY, CDR2 FYNNEI. The CDR3 DNA follows: TGTGCCAGCAGTAATGTCATGGAGACCCAGTACTTC. Protein sequence: CASSNVMETQYF.

The chain carries TRBV7-9 and TRBJ1-5, with 8 nucleotides matching TRBD1. J lost 6 bases, V lost 5 bases, and 6 bases had no gene match. The CDR3 is 14 residues long. Germline loops: CDR1 SEHNR, CDR2 FQNEAQ (reference sequence). DNA of the CDR3: TGTGCCAGCAGCCTTCAGGGGGCAGTTCAGCCCCAGCATTTT. This encodes CASSLQGAVQPQHF.

The J gene is TRBJ1-6, the V gene TRBV25-1; no firm D call. Germline V gene lookup returns CDR1 MGHDK and CDR2 SYGVNS. V lost 1 base and J lost 4, with 11 bases in between. This CDR3 comprises 16 residues. The CDR3 here is CASSEFPGKYNSPLHF. CDR3 DNA sequence: TGTGCCAGCAGTGAATTCCCGGGGAAATATAATTCACCCCTCCACTTT.

The chain recombines TRBV18 with TRBJ2-3; D gene uncertain. Trimming pared 6 bases from V and 2 bases from J, leaving 18 bases between. CDR3 length: 16 amino acids. Per germline, CDR1 KGHSH and CDR2 LQKENI. The CDR3 loop is CASSPLLTTITDTQYF. In nucleotides, the CDR3 is TGTGCCAGCTCCCCGCTTCTTACCACAATCACAGATACGCAGTATTTT.